A single sample is the source of the 15 T cell receptor beta chains below, sequenced in a study of regulatory T cells in long-lasting Graves disease. Relying on iRepertoire HTBI primers and Arm-PCR of CDR3 regions, the team built TCR beta libraries. Using its own MiXCR run on the multiplex PCR reads, TCRdb lists one record per CDR3 protein. Here the sample spans approximately 400,000 distinct CDR3 sequences, 12% being singletons. Time point specified: newly diagnosed GD, antithyroid drugs for less than 3 months. From PBMCs, RNA was extracted and then used to make the TCR library. These data also featured in a second study, about T cells in Graves' hyperthyroidism and ophthalmopathy.

The sample was peripheral blood mononuclear cells (PBMCs), taken at new diagnosis, from a patient treated with antithyroid drugs. These receptors all stem from a woman under 30 with Graves disease.

In the case of this clonotype: A junction boundary mismatches the germline segment, possibly from a read error. The V call is TRBV7-2, the J call TRBJ2-2; D possibly corresponds to TRBD2 (5 bases). The V gene's germline CDR1 is SGHTA and CDR2 FQGNSA. This CDR3 contains 15 residues. The CDR3 here is CASSLAPGYTGELVF. The CDR3 nucleotides read TGTGCCAGCAGCTTAGCTCCGGGCTACACCGGGGAGCTGGTTTTT.

This clonotype has at least ten counts. This chain connects TRBV12-3 or TRBV12-4 to TRBJ1-4; TRBD1 matches at 9 bases. This CDR3 is built from 15 residues. The junction had 3 bases not matched to a gene; V was cut back by 2 bases and J by 5 bases. The DNA for the CDR3 is TGTGCCAGCAGTTTATCAGGACAGGGGAATGAAAAACTGTTTTTT. Translated, it gives CASSLSGQGNEKLFF.

There are many counts of this clonotype. This chain uses TRBV4-1 with TRBJ2-7; no definite D call. Germline CDR1 is MGHRA and CDR2 is YSYEKL. The CDR3 is made up of 15 amino acids. Trimming removed 0 bases at V and 2 bases at J, with 11 bases between. The CDR3 sequence is CASSQEVSNAYEQYV. The CDR3 DNA follows: TGCGCCAGCAGCCAAGAGGTCAGCAACGCCTACGAGCAGTACGTC.

V usage is TRBV4-1 and J usage is TRBJ1-1, with D possibly matching TRBD1 (5 bases). The CDR3 sequence is 15 residues long. From germline, CDR1 is MGHRA and CDR2 YSYEKL. Trimming cost V 0 bases and J 4 bases, with 12 bases left between them. Here the CDR3 DNA reads TGCGCCAGCAGCCAAGATTTCAGGGTCCCCACTGAAGCTTTCTTT. Encoded protein: CASSQDFRVPTEAFF.

This clonotype was seen at least ten times. CDR3 in amino acids: CASSKPGLAGGGTAGELFF. The CDR3 coding sequence is TGTGCCAGCAGTAAACCGGGACTAGCGGGAGGGGGGACCGCCGGGGAGCTGTTTTTT. The chain has TRBV27 and TRBJ2-2, with 16 bases that match TRBD2. The CDR3 contains 19 residues. The ends lost 5 bases at V and 6 bases at J; junction bases unmatched: 12. CDR1 is MNHEY and CDR2 is SMNVEV in the germline V gene (reference sequence).

This clonotype was counted a few times. A much more abundant neighbour one base away suggests this may be a read error. The J gene is TRBJ1-1, the V gene TRBV27, with 7 bases identical to TRBD1. Per the germline V gene, CDR1 is MNHEY and CDR2 is SMNVEV (reference sequence). Trimming removed 4 bases from V and 3 bases from J; junction bases left unmatched: 11. The CDR3 sequence is 16 residues long. The CDR3 DNA sequence: TGTGCCAGCAGTTCGAGGCAGGGGGGAACGGACACTGAAGCTTTCTTT. Its protein product is CASSSRQGGTDTEAFF.

The CDR3 reads CSVEFRSSYGYTF. The CDR3 DNA follows: TGCAGCGTTGAATTCAGGAGCTCCTATGGCTACACCTTC. V is TRBV29-1 and J is TRBJ1-2; unclear D gene. V was cut by 2 bases and J by 4 bases, with 11 bases left in between. From germline, CDR1 is SQVTM and CDR2 ANQGSEA. CDR3 length: 13 amino acids.

This clonotype was counted many times. The V and J genes are TRBV12-3 or TRBV12-4 and TRBJ2-5; the D gene is possibly TRBD1 (5 bases). This CDR3 comprises 15 residues. V was shortened by 6 bases and J by 0 bases, with 14 bases between the two germline ends. The CDR3 nucleotides are TGTGCCAGCAGCAGTGCCCGACAGCACCAAGAGACCCAGTACTTC. Protein: CASSSARQHQETQYF.

In this sample, this clonotype turned up a few times. This sequence joins TRBV20-1 and TRBJ2-3, with D maybe TRBD1 (6 bases). Trimming shortened V by 1 base and J by 13 bases, and 18 bases separated the two germline ends. The CDR3 is 13 amino acids. The germline V gene has CDR1 DFQATT and CDR2 SNEGSKA (reference sequence). The CDR3 DNA is TGCAGTGCTAGAGTGGACAGTAAATATCAGGAGTATTTT. Its protein product is CSARVDSKYQEYF.

The sample holds many counts of this clonotype. The chain uses TRBV11-1 and TRBJ2-7; the D is unclear. This CDR3 region has 14 residues. V was trimmed by 3 bases and J by 3 bases, leaving 12 bases between them. The germline gives CDR1 SGHAT, CDR2 FQDESV (reference sequence). CDR3: CASSFHSGIYEQYF. The CDR3 coding sequence is TGTGCCAGCAGCTTTCACAGTGGGATCTACGAGCAGTACTTC.

This clonotype was detected many times. The CDR3 coding sequence is TGTGCCAGCAGTTTATTGGACAGGGACAATCAGCCCCAGCATTTT. Its translation is CASSLLDRDNQPQHF. The chain joins TRBV28 to TRBJ1-5; 8 bases are shared with TRBD1. The V and J ends lost 1 base and 3 bases, in that order; junction bases with no gene match: 2. CDR1 MDHEN and CDR2 SYDVKM come from the germline V gene. The CDR3 spans 15 residues.

This clonotype was counted ten times or more. The chain links TRBV30 to TRBJ1-2; D uncertain. Germline V CDR1 and CDR2: GTSNPN, SVGIG (reference sequence). The V end was cut by 0 bases, the J end by 0 bases, with 2 bases between. The CDR3 consists of 12 residues. CDR3 in amino acids: CAWSVTNYGYTF. CDR3 in DNA: TGTGCCTGGAGTGTAACTAACTATGGCTACACCTTC.

This clonotype was seen a few times. The genes are TRBV2 and TRBJ1-2, with TRBD1 matching over 8 bases. The length of the CDR3 is 15 residues. Trimming cost V 7 bases and J 6 bases; bases outside gene matches: 13. Germline V CDR1 and CDR2: SNHLY, FYNNEI. DNA for the CDR3: TGTGCCAGCACCAAACGGGGGACAGGCCAGGATGGCTACACCTTC. Its translation: CASTKRGTGQDGYTF.

This clonotype was found many times. This chain links TRBV7-2 with TRBJ1-1; D uncertain. Trimming removed 5 bases at V and 1 base at J, with 11 bases between. CDR1 and CDR2 (germline): SGHTA, FQGNSA. The CDR3 contains 14 residues. Here the CDR3 reads CASSRNRRNTEAFF. DNA of the CDR3: TGTGCCAGCAGCCGGAATCGTAGGAACACTGAAGCTTTCTTT. The full variable domain, in which reference TRBV7-2 and TRBJ1-1 provide the parts outside the CDR3, is GAGVSQSPSNKVTEKGKDVELRCDPISGHTALYWYRQSLGQGLEFLIYFQGNSAPDKSGLPSDRFSAERTGGSVSTLTIQRTQQEDSAVYLCASSRNRRNTEAFFGQGTRLTVV.

This clonotype was seen many times. The chain combines TRBV7-2 with TRBJ2-4; 12 bases fit TRBD2. The J call could be wrong; TRBJ2-5 is a better fit for the DNA end. This CDR3 is built from 17 residues. Germline CDR1 SGHTA, CDR2 FQGNSA. Here the CDR3 reads CASSLGLAGGMAETQYF. The CDR3, as DNA: TGTGCCAGCAGCTTGGGCCTAGCGGGGGGGATGGCAGAGACCCAGTACTTC.